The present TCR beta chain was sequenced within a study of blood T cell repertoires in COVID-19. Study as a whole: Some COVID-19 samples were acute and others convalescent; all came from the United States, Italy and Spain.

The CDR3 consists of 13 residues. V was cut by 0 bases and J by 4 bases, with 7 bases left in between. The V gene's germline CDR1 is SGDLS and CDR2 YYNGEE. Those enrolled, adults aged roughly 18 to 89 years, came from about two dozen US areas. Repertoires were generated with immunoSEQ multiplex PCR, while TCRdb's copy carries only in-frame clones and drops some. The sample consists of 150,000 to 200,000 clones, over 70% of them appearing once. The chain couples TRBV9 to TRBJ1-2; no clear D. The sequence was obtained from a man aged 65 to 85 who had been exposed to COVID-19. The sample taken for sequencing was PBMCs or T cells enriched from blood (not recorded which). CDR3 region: CASSVGLSYGYTF. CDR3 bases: TGTGCCAGCAGCGTAGGGCTTTCCTATGGCTACACCTTC.